The sequence of this T cell receptor beta chain was determined in a study of monozygotic twins with inflammatory bowel disease. Study findings and constraints: Using the inverse Simpson index, IBD patients had lower TCRbeta diversity than healthy co-twins.

On this clonotype itself: Its antigen remains unknown.

Germline CDR1 and CDR2: LGHDT and YNNKEL (reference sequence). CDR3 length: 17 residues. Per-sample cDNA came from eight separate reactions. Two nested PCRs, of approximately 16 and 10 cycles, processed TCRalpha and TCRbeta cDNA. TCRdb reprocessed the 5' RACE reads, with one entry per CDR3 protein and no DNA. The record lists fewer than 550,000 distinct CDR3 sequences, of which the ten most abundant hold about 2.2%. Specimen: blood. This clonotype was obtained from a human donor with ulcerative colitis or Crohn's disease, or a healthy co-twin of an affected twin (not recorded which). The rearrangement uses TRBV3-1 and TRBJ2-5; no DNA is available, so the TRBD2 call from TCRdb remains unchecked. The CDR3 reads CASSQDPREEYQETQYF.